This T cell receptor (beta chain) was identified during a study of cytomegalovirus exposure and HLA in healthy donors. The PCR was carried out with 60 Vbeta primers and 13 Jbeta primers. Clones were sequenced by immunoSEQ multiplex PCR, and TCRdb holds only the in-frame ones, with some missing. The sample lists 150,000 to 200,000 clones; roughly 12% were seen once. V trimming: 3 bases; J trimming: 2 bases; junction bases outside the gene matches: 7. Germline V gene data show CDR1 as KGHSH and CDR2 as LQKENI. The CDR3 loop spans 16 amino acids. Sequencing input: PBMCs. The chain employs TRBV18 and TRBJ1-1, with 9 bases aligning to TRBD1. The sequence derives from a man in his forties or fifties in good health and CMV-seropositive. The CDR3 DNA reads as TGTGCCAGCTCACCCCCGCGGGACAGGGTAAACACTGAAGCTTTCTTT. Residues: CASSPPRDRVNTEAFF.